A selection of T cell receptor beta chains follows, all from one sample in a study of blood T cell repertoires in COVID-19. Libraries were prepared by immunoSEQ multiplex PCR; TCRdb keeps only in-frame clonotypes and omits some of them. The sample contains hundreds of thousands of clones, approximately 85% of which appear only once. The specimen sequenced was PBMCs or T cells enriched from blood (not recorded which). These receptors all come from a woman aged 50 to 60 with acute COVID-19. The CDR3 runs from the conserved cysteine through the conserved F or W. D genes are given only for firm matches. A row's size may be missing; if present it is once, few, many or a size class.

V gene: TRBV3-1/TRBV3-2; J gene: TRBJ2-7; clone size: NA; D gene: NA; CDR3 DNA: TGTGCCAGCAGCCAGGCGACACACCCCTACGAGCAGTACTTC; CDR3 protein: CASSQATHPYEQYF
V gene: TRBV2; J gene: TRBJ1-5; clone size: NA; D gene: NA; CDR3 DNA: TGTGCCAGCAGTGTAGGAGGTAACGGCAATCAGCCCCAGCATTTT; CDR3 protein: CASSVGGNGNQPQHF
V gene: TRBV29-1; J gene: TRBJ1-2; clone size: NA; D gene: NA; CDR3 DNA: TGCAGCGTTGATTCAGGGGATGGCTACACCTTC; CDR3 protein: CSVDSGDGYTF
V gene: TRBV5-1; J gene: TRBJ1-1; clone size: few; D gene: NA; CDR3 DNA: TGCGCCAGCAGCTTGGCCGCGGAAAACACTGAAGCTTTCTTT; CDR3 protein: CASSLAAENTEAFF
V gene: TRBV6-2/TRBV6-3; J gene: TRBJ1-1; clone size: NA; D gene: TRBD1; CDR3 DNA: TGTGCCAGCAGTTACGGGACAGGGGGCGTCACTGAAGCTTTCTTT; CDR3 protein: CASSYGTGGVTEAFF
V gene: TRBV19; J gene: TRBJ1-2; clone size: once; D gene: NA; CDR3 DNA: TGTGCCAGTAACAGGCCAAACTATGGCTACACCTTC; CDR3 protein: CASNRPNYGYTF
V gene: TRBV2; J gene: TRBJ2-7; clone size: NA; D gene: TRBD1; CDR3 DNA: TGTGCCAGCAGTGAATTGACAGGGTTGATGACCGAGCAGTACTTC; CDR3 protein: CASSELTGLMTEQYF
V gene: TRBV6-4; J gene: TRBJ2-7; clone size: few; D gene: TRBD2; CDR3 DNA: TGTGCCAGCAGTGAATCTAGCGGGGGGGCCCACGAGCAGTACTTC; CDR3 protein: CASSESSGGAHEQYF
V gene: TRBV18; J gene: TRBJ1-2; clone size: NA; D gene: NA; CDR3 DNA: TGTGCCAGCTCACCAAGTATGGGGATACAGGGAATTGATGGCTACACCTTC; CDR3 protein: CASSPSMGIQGIDGYTF
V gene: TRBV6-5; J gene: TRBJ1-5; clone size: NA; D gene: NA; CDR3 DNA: TGTGCCAGCAGTTACTCGGCGGTTAATAATCAGCCCCAGCATTTT; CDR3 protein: CASSYSAVNNQPQHF
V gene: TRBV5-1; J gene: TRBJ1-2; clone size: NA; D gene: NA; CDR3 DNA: TGCGCCAGCAGCTTGGAAAGCATCGGCTACACCTTC; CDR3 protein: CASSLESIGYTF
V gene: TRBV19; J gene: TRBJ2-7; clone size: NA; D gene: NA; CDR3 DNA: TGTGCCAGTAGTATGGGGGGAAACAAAAGGGAGCAGTACTTC; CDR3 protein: CASSMGGNKREQYF
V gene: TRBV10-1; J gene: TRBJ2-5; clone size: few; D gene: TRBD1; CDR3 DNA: TGCGCCAGCAGCAGGGACAGTCTAGAGACCCAGTACTTC; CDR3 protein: CASSRDSLETQYF
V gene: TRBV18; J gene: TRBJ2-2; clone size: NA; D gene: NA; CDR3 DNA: TGTGCCAGCTCACCTATCAGTTTAGGAGCCTCGAACACCGGGGAGCTGTTTTTT; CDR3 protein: CASSPISLGASNTGELFF
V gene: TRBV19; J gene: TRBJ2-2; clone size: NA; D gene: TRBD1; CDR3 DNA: TGTGCCAGCGGACAGGGGGCCGGCGGGGAGCTGTTTTTT; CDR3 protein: CASGQGAGGELFF
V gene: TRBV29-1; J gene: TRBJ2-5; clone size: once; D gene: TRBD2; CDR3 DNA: TGCAGCGGCTCCCCCCGAGCGGGGGTAGAGACCCAGTACTTC; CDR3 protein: CSGSPRAGVETQYF
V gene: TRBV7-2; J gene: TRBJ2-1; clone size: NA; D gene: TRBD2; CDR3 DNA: TGTGCCAGCAGCCCCTATGGCGCGGGGGGGCCATACAATGAGCAGTTCTTC; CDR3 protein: CASSPYGAGGPYNEQFF
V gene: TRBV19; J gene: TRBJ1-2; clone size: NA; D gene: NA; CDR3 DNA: TGTGCCAGTAGTATTATCGGTGGCTACACCTTC; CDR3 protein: CASSIIGGYTF
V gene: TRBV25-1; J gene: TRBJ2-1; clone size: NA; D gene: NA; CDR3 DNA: TGTGCCAGCAGTGAAGCGGGGTTACAGCGGTTCTTC; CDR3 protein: CASSEAGLQRFF
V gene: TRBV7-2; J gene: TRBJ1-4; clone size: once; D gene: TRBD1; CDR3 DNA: TGTGCCAGCAGCCGTGGGACAGGGGGGGTTGAAAAACTGTTTTTT; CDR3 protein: CASSRGTGGVEKLFF
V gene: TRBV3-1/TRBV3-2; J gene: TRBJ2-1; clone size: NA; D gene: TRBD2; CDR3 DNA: TGTGCCAGCAGCCTGCGACTAGCGGGGGTGTATGAGCAGTTCTTC; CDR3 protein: CASSLRLAGVYEQFF
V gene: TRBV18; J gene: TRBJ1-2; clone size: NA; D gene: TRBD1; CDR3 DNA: TGTGCCAGCTCACCAATAACAGGGGGCGATCCCTATGGCTACACCTTC; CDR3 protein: CASSPITGGDPYGYTF
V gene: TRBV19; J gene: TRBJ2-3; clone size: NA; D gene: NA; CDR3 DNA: TGTGCCAGTAGTATAATCGGCACAGATACGCAGTATTTT; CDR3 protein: CASSIIGTDTQYF
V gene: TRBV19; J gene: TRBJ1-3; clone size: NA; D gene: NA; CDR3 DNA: TGTGCCAGTAAACTAGGGGGAGCAGGAGGAAACACCATATATTTT; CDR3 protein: CASKLGGAGGNTIYF
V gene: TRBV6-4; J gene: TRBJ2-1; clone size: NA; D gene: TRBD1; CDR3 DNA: TGTGCCAGCAGTAACACAGGGGGAAATGAGCAGTTCTTC; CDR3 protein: CASSNTGGNEQFF
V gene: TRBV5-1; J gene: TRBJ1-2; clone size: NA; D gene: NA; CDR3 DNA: TGCGCCAGCAGCTTGGCGCAGGGTGGCTATGGCTACACCTTC; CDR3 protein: CASSLAQGGYGYTF
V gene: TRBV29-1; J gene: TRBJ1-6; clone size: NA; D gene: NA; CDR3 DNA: TGCAGCGTTGCTCAGGGTGGAGGAGGGTCACCCCTCCACTTT; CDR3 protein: CSVAQGGGGSPLHF
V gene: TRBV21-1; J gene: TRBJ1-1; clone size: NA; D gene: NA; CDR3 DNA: TGTGCCAGCAGCAAAGGCCTGGCTCCATCGAACACTGAAGCTTTCTTT; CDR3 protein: CASSKGLAPSNTEAFF
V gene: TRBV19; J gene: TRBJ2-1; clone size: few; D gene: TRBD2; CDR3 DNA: TGTGCCAGTAGTATGGGGACTAGCGGGGGGCCCCGGCAGTTCTTC; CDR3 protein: CASSMGTSGGPRQFF
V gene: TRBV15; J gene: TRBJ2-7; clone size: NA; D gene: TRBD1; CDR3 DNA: TGTGCCACCAGCAGAGAAAGGACAGGGTCCTACGAGCAGTACTTC; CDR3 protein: CATSRERTGSYEQYF
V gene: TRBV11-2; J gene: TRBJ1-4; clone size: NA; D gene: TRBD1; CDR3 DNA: TGTGCCAGCAGCTCGACGCTCAGGGGGCCGGGTGAAAAACTGTTTTTT; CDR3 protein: CASSSTLRGPGEKLFF
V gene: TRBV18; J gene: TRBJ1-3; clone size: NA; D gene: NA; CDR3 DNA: TGTGCCAGCTCACCAGACAGCTCTGGAAACACCATATATTTT; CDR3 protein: CASSPDSSGNTIYF
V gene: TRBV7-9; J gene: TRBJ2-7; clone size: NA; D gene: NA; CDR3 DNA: TGTGCCAGCAGCTTGGCAGGGGCGTACTACGAGCAGTACTTC; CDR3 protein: CASSLAGAYYEQYF
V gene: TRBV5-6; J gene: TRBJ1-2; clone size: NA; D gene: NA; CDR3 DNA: TGTGCCAGCATGGGGGGAGTGAACTATGGCTACACCTTC; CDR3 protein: CASMGGVNYGYTF
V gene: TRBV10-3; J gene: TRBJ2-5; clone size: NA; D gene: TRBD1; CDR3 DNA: TGTGCCATCAGCCAGGGGGCGCGAGAGACCCAGTACTTC; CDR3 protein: CAISQGARETQYF
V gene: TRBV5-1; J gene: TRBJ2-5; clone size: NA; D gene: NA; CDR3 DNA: TGCGCCAGCAGCTTGGAGGCAGGGGAAGAGACCCAGTACTTC; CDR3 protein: CASSLEAGEETQYF
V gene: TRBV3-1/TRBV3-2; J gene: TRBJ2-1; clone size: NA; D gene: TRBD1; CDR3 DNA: TGTGCCAGCAGCCAAGACCGATGGACAGGGAAAGAGCAGTTCTTC; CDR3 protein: CASSQDRWTGKEQFF
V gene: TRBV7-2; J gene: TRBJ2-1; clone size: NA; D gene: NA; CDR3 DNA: TGTGCCAGCAGCCCAGGGTTTAAGCAGTTCTTC; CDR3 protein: CASSPGFKQFF
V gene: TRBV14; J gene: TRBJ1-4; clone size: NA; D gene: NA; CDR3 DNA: TGTGCCAGCAGCCAAGTAGTTGGTTCGGGTGAAAAACTGTTTTTT; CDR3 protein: CASSQVVGSGEKLFF
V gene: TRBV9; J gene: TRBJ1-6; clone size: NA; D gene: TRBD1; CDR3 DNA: TGTGCCAGCAGCCTCCGGGACAGGGATCCGAAAGGTTCACCCCTCCACTTT; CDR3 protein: CASSLRDRDPKGSPLHF
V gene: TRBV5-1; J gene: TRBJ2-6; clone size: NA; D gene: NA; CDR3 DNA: TGCGCCAGCAGCTTGGCCGGTGGGGCCAACGTCCTGACTTTC; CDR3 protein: CASSLAGGANVLTF
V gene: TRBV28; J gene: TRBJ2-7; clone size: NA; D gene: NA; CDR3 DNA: TGTGCCAGCAGTTTTCGTTTCGACGAGCAGTACTTC; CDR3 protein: CASSFRFDEQYF
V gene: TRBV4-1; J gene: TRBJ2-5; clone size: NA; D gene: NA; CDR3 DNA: TGCGCCAGCAGCCCTATTTTCCAAGAGACCCAGTACTTC; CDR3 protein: CASSPIFQETQYF
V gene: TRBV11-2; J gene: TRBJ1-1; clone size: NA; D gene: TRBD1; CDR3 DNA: TGTGCCAGCAGCTACGGACAGGTGAACACTGAAGCTTTCTTT; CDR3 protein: CASSYGQVNTEAFF
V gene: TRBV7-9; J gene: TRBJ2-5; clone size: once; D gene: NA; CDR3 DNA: TGTGCCAGCAGCTTAGGGCAGGACATGTACCAAGAGACCCAGTACTTC; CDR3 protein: CASSLGQDMYQETQYF
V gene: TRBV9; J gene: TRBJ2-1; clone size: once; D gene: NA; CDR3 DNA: TGTGCCAGCAGCGTAGCGGGTGGTCGCTCCTACAATGAGCAGTTCTTC; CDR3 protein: CASSVAGGRSYNEQFF
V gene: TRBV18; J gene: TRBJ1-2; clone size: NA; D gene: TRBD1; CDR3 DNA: TGTGCCAGCTCACCAAGAGGGGGCGAGGGCTACACCTTC; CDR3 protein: CASSPRGGEGYTF
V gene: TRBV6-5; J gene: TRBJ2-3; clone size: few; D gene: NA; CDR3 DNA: TGTGCCAGCAGTTACTCGCCTGGAGGAAGCACAGATACGCAGTATTTT; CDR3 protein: CASSYSPGGSTDTQYF
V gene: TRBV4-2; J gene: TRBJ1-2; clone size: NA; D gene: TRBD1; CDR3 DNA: TGTGCCAGCAGCCACCCTGACAGGGGGAACTATGGCTACACCTTC; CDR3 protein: CASSHPDRGNYGYTF